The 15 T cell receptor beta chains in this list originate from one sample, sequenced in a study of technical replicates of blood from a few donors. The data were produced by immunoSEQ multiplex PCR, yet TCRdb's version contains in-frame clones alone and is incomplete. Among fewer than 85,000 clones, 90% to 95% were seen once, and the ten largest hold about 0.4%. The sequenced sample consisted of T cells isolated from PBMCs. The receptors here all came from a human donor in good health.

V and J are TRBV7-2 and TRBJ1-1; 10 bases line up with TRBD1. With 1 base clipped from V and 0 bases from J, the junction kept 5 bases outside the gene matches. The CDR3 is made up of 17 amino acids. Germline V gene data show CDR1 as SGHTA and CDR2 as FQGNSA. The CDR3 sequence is CASSLVGTGAMNTEAFF. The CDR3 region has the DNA TGTGCCAGCAGCTTAGTAGGGACAGGGGCTATGAACACTGAAGCTTTCTTT.

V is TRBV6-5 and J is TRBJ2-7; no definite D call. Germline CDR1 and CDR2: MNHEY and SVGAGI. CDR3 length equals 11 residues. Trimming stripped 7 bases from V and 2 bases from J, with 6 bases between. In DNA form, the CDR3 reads TGTGCCAGCAAGAGTCCCTACGAGCAGTACTTC. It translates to CASKSPYEQYF.

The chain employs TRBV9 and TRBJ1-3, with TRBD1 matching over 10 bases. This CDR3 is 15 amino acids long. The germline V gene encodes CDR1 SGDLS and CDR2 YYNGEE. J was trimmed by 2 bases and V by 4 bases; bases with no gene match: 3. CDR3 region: CASSPDRGPGNTIYF. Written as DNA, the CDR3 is TGTGCCAGCAGCCCAGACAGGGGGCCTGGAAACACCATATATTTT.

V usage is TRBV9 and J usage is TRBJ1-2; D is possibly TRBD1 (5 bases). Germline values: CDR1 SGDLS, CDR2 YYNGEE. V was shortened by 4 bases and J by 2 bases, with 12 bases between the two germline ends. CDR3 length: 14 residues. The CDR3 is CASSPTVINYGYTF. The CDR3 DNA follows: TGTGCCAGCAGCCCGACAGTTATCAACTATGGCTACACCTTC.

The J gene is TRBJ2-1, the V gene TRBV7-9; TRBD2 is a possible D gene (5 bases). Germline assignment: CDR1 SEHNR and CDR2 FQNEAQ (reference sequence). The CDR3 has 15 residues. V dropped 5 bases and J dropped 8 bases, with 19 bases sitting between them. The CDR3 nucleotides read TGTGCCAGCAGCGCAGCCCTAACTAGAATCGATGAGCAGTTCTTC. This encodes CASSAALTRIDEQFF.

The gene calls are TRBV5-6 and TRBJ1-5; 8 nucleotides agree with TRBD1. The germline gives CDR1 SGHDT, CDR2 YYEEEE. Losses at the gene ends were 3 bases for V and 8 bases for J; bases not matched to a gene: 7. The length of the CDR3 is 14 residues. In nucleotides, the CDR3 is TGTGCCAGCAGCTCAGGACAGGGAGGGGAGCCCCAGCATTTT. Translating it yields CASSSGQGGEPQHF. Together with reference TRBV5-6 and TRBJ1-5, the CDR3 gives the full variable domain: DAGVTQSPTHLIKTRGQQVTLRCSPKSGHDTVSWYQQALGQGPQFIFQYYEEEERQRGNFPDRFSGHQFPNYSSELNVNALLLGDSALYLCASSSGQGGEPQHFGDGTRLSIL.

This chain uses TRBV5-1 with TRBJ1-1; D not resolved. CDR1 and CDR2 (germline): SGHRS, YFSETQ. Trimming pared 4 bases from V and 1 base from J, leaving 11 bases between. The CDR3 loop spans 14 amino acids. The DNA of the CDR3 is TGCGCCAGCAGCGGCTGGACTGGGAACACTGAAGCTTTCTTT. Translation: CASSGWTGNTEAFF.

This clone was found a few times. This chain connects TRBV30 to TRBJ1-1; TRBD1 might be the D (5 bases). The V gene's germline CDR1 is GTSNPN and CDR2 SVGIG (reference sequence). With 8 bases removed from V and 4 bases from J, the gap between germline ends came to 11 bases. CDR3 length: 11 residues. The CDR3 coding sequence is TGTGCCCTAGCGGGGGGCACTGAAGCTTTCTTT. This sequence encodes CALAGGTEAFF.

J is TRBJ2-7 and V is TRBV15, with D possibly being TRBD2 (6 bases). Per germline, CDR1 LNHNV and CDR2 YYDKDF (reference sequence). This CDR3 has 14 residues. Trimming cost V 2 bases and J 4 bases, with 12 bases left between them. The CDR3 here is CATSRKSLAYEQYF. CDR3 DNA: TGTGCCACCAGCAGAAAGAGTCTAGCGTACGAGCAGTACTTC.

The CDR3 coding sequence is TGTGCCAGCAGCCCGACACTAGCGGAATCCTACGAGCAGTACTTC. Translating gives CASSPTLAESYEQYF. The rearrangement links TRBV7-3 to TRBJ2-7; 8 bases line up with TRBD2. CDR3 length: 15 residues. J gave up 1 base and V 5 bases, and 7 bases lay outside the gene matches. Germline CDR1 is SGHTA and CDR2 is FQGTGA.

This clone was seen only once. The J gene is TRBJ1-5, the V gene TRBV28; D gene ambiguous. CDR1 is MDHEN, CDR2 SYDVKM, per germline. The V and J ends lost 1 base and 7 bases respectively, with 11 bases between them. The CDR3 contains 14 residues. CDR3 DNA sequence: TGTGCCAGCAGTTTATCGGGGAGTATACAGCCCCAGCATTTT. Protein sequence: CASSLSGSIQPQHF.

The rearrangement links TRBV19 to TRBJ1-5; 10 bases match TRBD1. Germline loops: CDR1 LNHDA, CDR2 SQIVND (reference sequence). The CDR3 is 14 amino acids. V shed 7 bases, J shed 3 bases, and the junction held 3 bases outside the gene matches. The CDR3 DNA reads TGTGCCAGTAACCGACAGGGGGCCAATCAGCCCCAGCATTTT. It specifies CASNRQGANQPQHF. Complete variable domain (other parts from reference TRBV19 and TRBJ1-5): DGGITQSPKYLFRKEGQNVTLSCEQNLNHDAMYWYRQDPGQGLRLIYYSQIVNDFQKGDIAEGYSVSREKKESFPLTVTSAQKNPTAFYLCASNRQGANQPQHFGDGTRLSIL.

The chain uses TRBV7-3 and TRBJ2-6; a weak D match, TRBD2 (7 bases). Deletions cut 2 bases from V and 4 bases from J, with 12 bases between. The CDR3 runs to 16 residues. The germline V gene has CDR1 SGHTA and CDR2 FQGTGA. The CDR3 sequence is CASSLLGGPGANVLTF. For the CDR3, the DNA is TGTGCCAGCAGCTTATTGGGGGGGCCAGGGGCCAACGTCCTGACTTTC.

CDR3 protein: CSVERGVVTDTQYF. The CDR3 bases are TGCAGCGTTGAAAGAGGCGTAGTAACAGATACGCAGTATTTT. The chain links TRBV29-1 to TRBJ2-3; D remains ambiguous. Germline CDR1 SQVTM, CDR2 ANQGSEA. The ends were cut back, 2 bases at V and 3 bases at J, with 12 bases in the middle. This CDR3 spans 14 amino acids.

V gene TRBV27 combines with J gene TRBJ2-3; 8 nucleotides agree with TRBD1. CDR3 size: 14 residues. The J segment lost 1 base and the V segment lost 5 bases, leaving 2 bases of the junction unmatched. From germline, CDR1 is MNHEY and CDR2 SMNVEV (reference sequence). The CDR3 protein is CASSPGQGTDTQYF. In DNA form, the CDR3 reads TGTGCCAGCAGTCCGGGACAGGGCACAGATACGCAGTATTTT.